This T cell receptor beta chain was obtained from a study of cytomegalovirus exposure and HLA in healthy donors. For the study at large: Among 150 million to 200 million T cells, an earlier analysis found about 100 million unique TCR beta sequences. The study's findings and limits: Follow-up analysis later connected one missense variant in DCLRE1C with trimming of TCR beta V- and J-genes. Presence/absence results assume similar sequencing depth per donor, which may not hold.

The PCR employed 60 Vbeta primers together with 13 Jbeta primers. Assay: immunoSEQ multiplex PCR; the TCRdb copy retains only in-frame clones and omits some. The table records around 140,000 clones, 75% to 80% of them present only once. This clone occurred a few times. Its antigen is currently unknown. Germline loops: CDR1 SGHRS, CDR2 YFSETQ. The CDR3 consists of 16 residues. The ends lost 4 bases at V and 7 bases at J; junction bases unmatched: 11. The receptor comes from a young woman in good health and CMV-seropositive. Sequencing input: PBMCs. This chain links TRBV5-1 with TRBJ2-1; 10 bases are shared with TRBD2. CDR3 sequence reads: CASSPNTSGENNEQFF. CDR3 bases: TGCGCCAGCAGCCCAAACACTAGCGGGGAGAATAATGAGCAGTTCTTC.